These 30 T cell receptor beta chains originate from one sample sequenced in a study of vaccination and CD4 T cells after COVID-19. These receptors lack a known antigen. Treatment defined: roughly 11-day PBMC culture with coronavirus spike peptide pools or control peptides (ViraFEST assay). The study sequenced cultured CD4+ T cell DNA using the Oncomine TCR Beta short-read assay. TCRdb itself ran the PCR reads through MiXCR, one entry per CDR3 protein. The sample includes 15,000 to 20,000 distinct CDR3 sequences, approximately 48% of them seen just once. The sequencing sample was made of CD4+ T cells from blood, cultured in vitro. Receptors originate from a human donor who had recovered from COVID-19.

The chain is built from TRBV14 and TRBJ1-1; a possible D gene is TRBD1 (6 bases). Germline CDR1 reads SGHDN; CDR2 reads FVKESK. V lost 1 base and J 4 bases, leaving 10 bases between the germline ends. CDR3 length: 14 amino acids. This CDR3 reads CASSQVEGGTEAFF. The DNA of the CDR3 is TGTGCCAGCAGCCAAGTAGAAGGGGGCACTGAAGCTTTCTTT.

This clonotype has only one observation. The chain links TRBV5-1 to TRBJ1-6; D not certain. Trimming took off 0 bases at V and 6 bases at J, with 10 bases between the two ends. The CDR3 is 15 amino acids. Per the germline V gene, CDR1 is SGHRS and CDR2 is YFSETQ. The CDR3 coding sequence is TGCGCCAGCAGCTTGGAGCAGGCGGGTAATTCACCCCTCCACTTT. Encoded protein: CASSLEQAGNSPLHF.

The sample holds a few counts of this clonotype. The genes are TRBV27 and TRBJ2-1; 9 bases fit TRBD2. The CDR3 is 15 amino acids. V dropped 5 bases and J dropped 1; count of bases not matched to a gene: 3. Germline CDR1 is MNHEY and CDR2 is SMNVEV (reference sequence). CDR3 amino acids: CASSLAGPSYNEQFF. CDR3 DNA: TGTGCCAGCAGTCTAGCGGGACCGTCCTACAATGAGCAGTTCTTC.

The V and J genes are TRBV19 and TRBJ1-2; D unclear. This CDR3 region has 13 residues. Per the germline V gene, CDR1 is LNHDA and CDR2 is SQIVND (reference sequence). Trimming pared 5 bases from V and 1 base from J, leaving 8 bases between. The CDR3 here is CASSRNGNYGYTF. CDR3 DNA sequence: TGTGCCAGTAGTCGCAACGGTAACTATGGCTACACCTTC.

The V and J genes are TRBV18 and TRBJ2-2; TRBD1 or TRBD2 may be the D gene (6 bases each). The V gene's germline CDR1 is KGHSH and CDR2 LQKENI. V was cut by 6 bases and J by 3 bases, with 11 bases left in between. This CDR3 has 14 residues. The CDR3 spells CASSSGADTGELFF. The CDR3 coding sequence is TGTGCCAGCTCCTCGGGGGCCGACACCGGGGAGCTGTTTTTT.

This clonotype is labeled as large. The chain uses TRBV7-3 and TRBJ1-3, with TRBD1 as a possible D gene (6 bases). Germline V gives CDR1 SGHTA, CDR2 FQGTGA. V gave up 1 base and J gave up 4 bases, with 11 bases separating them. CDR3 size: 15 residues. CDR3 in DNA: TGTGCCAGCAGCTTAATGCCAGGGGAAGGAAACACCATATATTTT. This sequence encodes CASSLMPGEGNTIYF.

The chain links TRBV5-4 to TRBJ2-1; 9 bases agree with TRBD2. J was trimmed by 5 bases and V by 4 bases; bases with no gene match: 10. The V gene's germline CDR1 is SGHNT and CDR2 YYREEE (reference sequence). The CDR3 has 16 residues. The CDR3 sequence: CASSRGGTSRHNEQFF. In DNA form, the CDR3 reads TGTGCCAGCAGCCGTGGGGGGACTAGCAGACACAATGAGCAGTTCTTC.

This clonotype has just one count. The chain joins TRBV6-5 to TRBJ2-2; D possibly matches TRBD1 or TRBD2 (5 bases each). This CDR3 spans 16 amino acids. In germline, CDR1 is MNHEY, CDR2 SVGAGI. The V gene lost 6 bases and the J gene lost 3 bases, with 17 bases spanning the gap. This CDR3 is CASSYLGPSHTGELFF. CDR3 in DNA: TGTGCCAGCAGCTACCTGGGACCCAGCCACACCGGGGAGCTGTTTTTT.

The genes are TRBV7-3 and TRBJ1-1; D is uncertain. The CDR3 totals 12 residues. Germline V CDR1 and CDR2: SGHTA, FQGTGA. V was pared by 6 bases and J by 6 bases, with 11 bases between. The CDR3 here is CASRGRGAEAFF. CDR3 nucleotides: TGTGCCAGCAGGGGGAGAGGAGCTGAAGCTTTCTTT.

V gene TRBV6-1 combines with J gene TRBJ1-2; 8 bases are a match to TRBD1. CDR1 is MNHNS and CDR2 is SASEGT in the germline V gene. This CDR3 region has 14 residues. With 5 bases clipped from V and 4 bases from J, the junction kept 6 bases outside the gene matches. CDR3 in amino acids: CASSPGQATYGYTF. As DNA, the CDR3 is TGTGCCAGCAGTCCGGGACAGGCCACCTATGGCTACACCTTC.

J is TRBJ2-7 and V is TRBV20-1; 7 nucleotides line up with TRBD2. The ends lost 0 bases at V and 1 base at J; junction bases unmatched: 9. The CDR3 length is 16 residues. Germline CDR1 and CDR2: DFQATT and SNEGSKA (reference sequence). The CDR3 region has the DNA TGCAGTGCTAGAGATCTCGGGTGGACTAGTTCCTACGAGCAGTACTTC. Translated: CSARDLGWTSSYEQYF.

This clonotype was detected once. The chain has TRBV11-2 and TRBJ1-1; D not resolved. V was clipped by 0 bases and J by 5 bases, with 10 bases between them. The germline CDR1 and CDR2 sequences are SGHAT and FQNNGV. The CDR3 contains 14 residues. The CDR3 protein is CASSLDGFQTEAFF. DNA for the CDR3: TGTGCCAGCAGCTTAGATGGCTTCCAGACTGAAGCTTTCTTT.

The rearrangement uses TRBV28 and TRBJ1-4, with 7 bases matching TRBD1. The J segment lost 7 bases and the V segment lost 8 bases, leaving 13 bases of the junction unmatched. This CDR3 comprises 15 residues. Germline CDR1 is MDHEN and CDR2 is SYDVKM. As DNA, the CDR3 is TGTGCCAGCCAGGAATACAGGGGAGAGGCTGAAAAACTGTTTTTT. This sequence encodes CASQEYRGEAEKLFF. Full variable domain (missing parts from reference TRBV28 and TRBJ1-4): DVKVTQSSRYLVKRTGEKVFLECVQDMDHENMFWYRQDPGLGLRLIYFSYDVKMKEKGDIPEGYSVSREKKERFSLILESASTNQTSMYLCASQEYRGEAEKLFFGSGTQLSVL.

The V and J genes are TRBV20-1 and TRBJ2-7, with D maybe TRBD2 (5 bases). V was cut by 0 bases and J by 1 base, with 13 bases left in between. The CDR3 contains 15 residues. CDR1 and CDR2 from the germline V gene are DFQATT and SNEGSKA (reference sequence). Here the CDR3 reads CSARDWLAVSYEQYF. The CDR3 bases are TGCAGTGCTAGAGATTGGCTAGCCGTTTCCTACGAGCAGTACTTC.

There are a few counts of this clonotype. The V gene is TRBV10-3, the J gene TRBJ1-1; maybe TRBD1 (6 bases). Germline V gene sequence: CDR1 ENHRY, CDR2 SYGVKD. Trimming left V 9 bases short and J 3 bases short, with 11 bases between. The CDR3 length is 12 residues. In nucleotides, the CDR3 is TGTGCCATGGGAGGGGGAGACACTGAAGCTTTCTTT. Encoded protein: CAMGGGDTEAFF.

J is TRBJ2-5 and V is TRBV20-1; no reliable D call. This CDR3 region has 15 residues. V was clipped by 4 bases and J by 5 bases, with 20 bases between them. CDR1 and CDR2 from the germline V gene are DFQATT and SNEGSKA (reference sequence). CDR3 sequence: CSAIPPGQDPETQYF. For the CDR3, the DNA is TGCAGTGCTATCCCCCCGGGCCAGGACCCCGAGACCCAGTACTTC.

This chain connects TRBV7-2 to TRBJ1-5; unclear D gene. Germline V gene lookup returns CDR1 SGHTA and CDR2 FQGNSA. This CDR3 has 13 residues. Trimming pared 2 bases from V and 5 bases from J, leaving 7 bases between. CDR3 sequence reads: CASSLKSDQPQHF. The CDR3 nucleotides are TGTGCCAGCAGCTTAAAATCAGATCAGCCCCAGCATTTT.

This clonotype is categorized as medium-sized. The rearrangement uses TRBV2 and TRBJ1-5; 8 bases fit TRBD1. The V segment lost 6 bases and the J segment 4 bases; nucleotides outside the gene matches: 2. This CDR3 region has 13 residues. Germline assignment: CDR1 SNHLY and CDR2 FYNNEI. CDR3 sequence: CASSQGANQPQHF. In DNA form, the CDR3 reads TGTGCCAGCAGCCAGGGGGCGAATCAGCCCCAGCATTTT. The full variable domain, in which reference TRBV2 and TRBJ1-5 provide the parts outside the CDR3, is EPEVTQTPSHQVTQMGQEVILRCVPISNHLYFYWYRQILGQKVEFLVSFYNNEISEKSEIFDDQFSVERPDGSNFTLKIRSTKLEDSAMYFCASSQGANQPQHFGDGTRLSIL.

This chain links TRBV9 with TRBJ1-3; 8 nucleotides agree with TRBD1. With 4 bases clipped from V and 4 bases from J, the junction kept 7 bases outside the gene matches. The CDR3 has 15 residues. Per the germline V gene, CDR1 is SGDLS and CDR2 is YYNGEE. CDR3 nucleotide sequence: TGTGCCAGCAGCTCACAGCGACAGGGGGGAAACACCATATATTTT. Protein: CASSSQRQGGNTIYF.

This clonotype was observed a handful of times. This rearrangement joins TRBV5-4 to TRBJ1-1; 8 bases are shared with TRBD1. The CDR3 is made up of 15 amino acids. J gave up 4 bases and V 4 bases, and 9 bases lay outside the gene matches. The germline V gene encodes CDR1 SGHNT and CDR2 YYREEE (reference sequence). In DNA, the CDR3 is TGTGCCAGCAGCATCGGACAGGGATTGAGCACTGAAGCTTTCTTT. It codes for CASSIGQGLSTEAFF. Variable domain in full (rest from reference TRBV5-4 and TRBJ1-1): ETGVTQSPTHLIKTRGQQVTLRCSSQSGHNTVSWYQQALGQGPQFIFQYYREEENGRGNFPPRFSGLQFPNYSSELNVNALELDDSALYLCASSIGQGLSTEAFFGQGTRLTVV.

This chain connects TRBV19 to TRBJ1-1, with D perhaps matching TRBD1 (6 bases). V was trimmed by 5 bases and J by 5 bases, leaving 9 bases between them. CDR1 and CDR2 (germline): LNHDA, SQIVND (reference sequence). CDR3 length equals 12 residues. The CDR3 DNA reads TGTGCCAGTAGTGAGGGGGTGACTGAAGCTTTCTTT. Encoded protein: CASSEGVTEAFF.

This chain links TRBV18 with TRBJ2-7; D is possibly TRBD2 (6 bases). This CDR3 contains 13 residues. The V gene's germline CDR1 is KGHSH and CDR2 LQKENI. Trimming left V 2 bases short and J 2 bases short, with 7 bases between. The CDR3 DNA sequence: TGTGCCAGCTCACCAGGGGGGACCTACGAGCAGTACTTC. Protein: CASSPGGTYEQYF. Using reference TRBV18 and TRBJ2-7 for the parts outside the CDR3, the full variable domain is NAGVMQNPRHLVRRRGQEARLRCSPMKGHSHVYWYRQLPEEGLKFMVYLQKENIIDESGMPKERFSAEFPKEGPSILRIQQVVRGDSAAYFCASSPGGTYEQYFGPGTRLTVT.

Only a few counts were recorded for this clonotype. The CDR3 nucleotides are TGTGCCAGCAGCTTTAACATGGACACTGAAGCTTTCTTT. This sequence encodes CASSFNMDTEAFF. The chain joins TRBV7-9 to TRBJ1-1, with unresolved D. The CDR3 is made up of 13 amino acids. The germline CDR1 and CDR2 sequences are SEHNR and FQNEAQ (reference sequence). V was cut by 3 bases and J by 3 bases, with 8 bases left in between. The full variable domain, rest sourced from reference TRBV7-9 and TRBJ1-1, is DTGVSQNPRHKITKRGQNVTFRCDPISEHNRLYWYRQTLGQGPEFLTYFQNEAQLEKSRLLSDRFSAERPKGSFSTLEIQRTEQGDSAMYLCASSFNMDTEAFFGQGTRLTVV.

The chain links TRBV2 to TRBJ2-3; TRBD2 matches 11 bases. Germline V CDR1 and CDR2: SNHLY, FYNNEI. J gave up 2 bases and V 10 bases, and 5 bases lay outside the gene matches. This CDR3 region has 14 residues. The CDR3 DNA sequence: TGTGCCACCGAGACTAGCGGGAACACAGATACGCAGTATTTT. It translates to CATETSGNTDTQYF.

The V gene is TRBV5-1, the J gene TRBJ2-1; 10 bases map to TRBD2. This CDR3 has 14 amino acids. V dropped 4 bases and J dropped 8; count of bases not matched to a gene: 6. Germline V gives CDR1 SGHRS, CDR2 YFSETQ. CDR3 protein: CASSAGLAIHEQFF. In DNA form, the CDR3 reads TGCGCCAGCAGCGCGGGACTAGCGATCCATGAGCAGTTCTTC.

The chain carries TRBV19 and TRBJ2-3, with D possibly matching TRBD2 (6 bases). The V gene's germline CDR1 is LNHDA and CDR2 SQIVND (reference sequence). V gave up 6 bases and J gave up 1 base, with 14 bases separating them. The CDR3 runs 15 residues. The CDR3 spells CASSSEGQGTDTQYF. DNA for the CDR3: TGTGCCAGTAGCTCGGAGGGCCAGGGCACAGATACGCAGTATTTT.

This chain links TRBV12-3 or TRBV12-4 with TRBJ1-5, with D uncertain. With 2 bases removed from V and 7 bases from J, the gap between germline ends came to 6 bases. This CDR3 is 12 amino acids long. The CDR3: CASSLRLQPQHF. CDR3 sequence (DNA): TGTGCCAGCAGTTTAAGGCTACAGCCCCAGCATTTT.

V and J are TRBV6-2 or TRBV6-3 and TRBJ1-5, with D possibly being TRBD1 (5 bases). The CDR3 extends over 13 amino acids. Trimming stripped 8 bases from V and 4 bases from J, with 12 bases between. Germline assignment: CDR1 MNHEY and CDR2 SVGEGT. Here the CDR3 reads CASRGDGNQPQHF. The CDR3 region has the DNA TGTGCCAGCCGCGGGGACGGGAATCAGCCCCAGCATTTT.

This clonotype showed up just a few times. This chain uses TRBV6-2 or TRBV6-3 with TRBJ1-5; D is unresolved. CDR1 is MNHEY and CDR2 is SVGEGT in the germline V gene. The V end lost 6 bases, the J end lost 0 bases, and 6 bases lay between the germline ends. This CDR3 is 13 amino acids long. Here the CDR3 DNA reads TGTGCCAGCAGCAAATATAGCAATCAGCCCCAGCATTTT. This gives the protein CASSKYSNQPQHF.

The chain has TRBV6-1 and TRBJ1-3; D remains unclear. The V and J ends lost 3 bases and 1 base respectively, with 13 bases between them. This CDR3 contains 16 residues. The V gene's germline CDR1 is MNHNS and CDR2 SASEGT. CDR3 sequence reads: CASSEFYRASGNTIYF. The CDR3 bases are TGTGCCAGCAGTGAGTTCTACAGAGCGTCTGGAAACACCATATATTTT.